A selection of T cell receptor beta chains follows, all from one sample in a study of metastatic and nonmetastatic thyroid tumors. TCRdb reassembled clones from the PCR reads with MiXCR. The sample records 30,000 to 40,000 clones, about 21% being singletons. Sample: tumor tissue. The receptors were sampled from a male donor with papillary thyroid cancer or a benign thyroid nodule (not recorded which). Some clones in this sample may be carry-over from other donors' samples. The CDR3 runs from the conserved cysteine through the conserved F or W.

TRBV10-2,16,CASSPVATPANYGYTF
TRBV11-2,15,CASSLDPMGTEKLFF
TRBV11-2,15,CASSALAGGLYTQYF
TRBV28,13,CANTNRGMSTLHF
TRBV2,16,CASSEGPLGSGNTIYF
TRBV11-1,17,CASSEGQGIFVNSPLHF
TRBV6-6,18,CASRIRTQGFLNTGELFF
TRBV27,17,CASRPPGQTQNTGELFF
TRBV20-1,13,CSGALTLVNEQFF
TRBV18,14,CASSPEQGRGEQFF
TRBV6-2/TRBV6-3,17,CASRPPSTGIAGYEQYF
TRBV19,13,CASSIDPLRAQHF
TRBV9,15,CASSSTRTGRDEQYF
TRBV6-1,14,CASSVLDRSEKLFF
TRBV7-9,15,CASSLSTGGLTEAFF
TRBV28,14,CASLRTGANYGYTF
TRBV27,14,CASSKTGGESPLHF
TRBV7-2,15,CASSPPLGGHYGYTF
TRBV6-2/TRBV6-3,15,CASSSQAGELDTQYF
TRBV5-5,15,CASSSGTKYGDTQYF
TRBV7-9,13,CAVGTGNTGELFF
TRBV11-2,16,CASSQGLAGRGDTQYF
TRBV18,15,CASSPRGLAVNEQFF
TRBV2,14,CASSISTGGGGYTF
TRBV27,14,CASSLRELWLHLRF
TRBV7-2,13,CASSTGGRTEAFF
TRBV30,15,CAWSELGTGVTEAFF